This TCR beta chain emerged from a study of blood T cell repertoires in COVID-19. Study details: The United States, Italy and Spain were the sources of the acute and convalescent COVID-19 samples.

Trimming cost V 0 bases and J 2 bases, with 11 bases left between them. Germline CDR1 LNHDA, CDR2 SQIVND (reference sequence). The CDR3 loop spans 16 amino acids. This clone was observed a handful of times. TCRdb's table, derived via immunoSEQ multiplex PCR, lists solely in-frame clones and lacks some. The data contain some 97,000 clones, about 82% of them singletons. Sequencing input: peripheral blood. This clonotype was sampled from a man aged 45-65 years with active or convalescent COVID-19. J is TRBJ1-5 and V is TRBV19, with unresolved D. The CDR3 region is CASSIETRFGNQPQHF. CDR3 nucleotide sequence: TGTGCCAGTAGTATAGAGACGAGGTTTGGCAATCAGCCCCAGCATTTT.